The sequence of this TCR beta chain was determined in a study of vaccination and CD4 T cells after COVID-19. In the study overall: Blood was drawn a median around 72 days post second dose, range 14 to 241.

This clonotype was recorded a few times. Antigen: not known. Germline V gene sequence: CDR1 SNHLY, CDR2 FYNNEI. The CDR3 sequence is 16 residues long. V lost 0 bases, J lost 0 bases, and 11 bases lay in between. The assay that was used to sequence DNA from cultured CD4+ T cells was the Oncomine TCR Beta short-read assay. Genomic DNA was extracted from cultured CD4+ T cells. TCRdb re-derived calls from the PCR reads in MiXCR, one entry per CDR3 protein. Of fewer than 11,000 distinct CDR3 sequences listed, about 32% were seen once; the top ten hold approximately 13%. Treatment here: roughly 10-day PBMC culture with coronavirus spike peptide pools or control peptides (ViraFEST assay). The collection of CD4+ T cells from the unexposed donor took place before the COVID-19 pandemic (2011-2018).

This sequence originates from a human donor in good health. The sequencing sample was made of CD4+ T cells from blood, cultured in vitro. This chain links TRBV2 with TRBJ2-5, with D possibly TRBD2 on 5 matching bases. The CDR3 nucleotides are TGTGCCAGCAGTGAAGCGCGGGCTAGCTACCAAGAGACCCAGTACTTC. This sequence encodes CASSEARASYQETQYF.